Listed below are T cell receptor beta chains from one sample, sequenced in a study of blood T cell repertoires in COVID-19. Repertoires were generated with immunoSEQ multiplex PCR, while TCRdb's copy carries only in-frame clones and drops some. The data contain about 170,000 clones, more than 65% of them singletons. Sequenced material: peripheral blood. These receptor sequences come from a man between 65 and 85 years old with active or convalescent COVID-19. Each CDR3 is given with its conserved first and last residue. The order of the fields is D gene, J gene, V gene, clone size, CDR3 protein, CDR3 DNA. A D gene is named only where the DNA matches it firmly. Clone size, where shown, is once, few, many, or a class for clones that have expanded.

d_call: -; j_call: TRBJ2-1; v_call: TRBV28; clone_size: -; cdr3_aa: CASSSGTPRGYEQFF; cdr3_nt: TGTGCCAGCAGTTCCGGGACACCAAGGGGCTATGAGCAGTTCTTC
d_call: -; j_call: TRBJ2-6; v_call: TRBV7-3; clone_size: -; cdr3_aa: CASSSGGAGANVLTF; cdr3_nt: TGTGCCAGCAGCAGTGGCGGGGCTGGGGCCAACGTCCTGACTTTC
d_call: TRBD1; j_call: TRBJ1-1; v_call: TRBV7-8; clone_size: -; cdr3_aa: CASSLADRGLGTEAFF; cdr3_nt: TGTGCCAGCAGCTTAGCGGACAGGGGCCTGGGCACTGAAGCTTTCTTT
d_call: -; j_call: TRBJ1-2; v_call: TRBV6-2/TRBV6-3; clone_size: -; cdr3_aa: CASSYGSEAGPDTF; cdr3_nt: TGTGCCAGCAGTTACGGTTCCGAGGCAGGGCCCGACACCTTC
d_call: -; j_call: TRBJ2-7; v_call: TRBV7-9; clone_size: medium-sized; cdr3_aa: CASSLPGAGEQYF; cdr3_nt: TGTGCCAGCAGCTTACCAGGGGCAGGGGAGCAGTACTTC
d_call: TRBD1; j_call: TRBJ2-1; v_call: TRBV5-5; clone_size: -; cdr3_aa: CASSLRITGVSYNEQFF; cdr3_nt: TGTGCCAGCAGCTTGAGGATAACAGGGGTCTCCTACAATGAGCAGTTCTTC
d_call: TRBD2; j_call: TRBJ2-5; v_call: TRBV10-2; clone_size: few; cdr3_aa: CASRSLAGEETQYF; cdr3_nt: TGCGCCAGCAGGTCCCTAGCGGGGGAGGAGACCCAGTACTTC
d_call: -; j_call: TRBJ2-7; v_call: TRBV28; clone_size: few; cdr3_aa: CASSSRREQYF; cdr3_nt: TGTGCCAGCAGTTCCCGGCGGGAGCAGTACTTC
d_call: -; j_call: TRBJ2-5; v_call: TRBV18; clone_size: -; cdr3_aa: CASSPPGPGWKETQYF; cdr3_nt: TGTGCCAGCTCACCACCGGGGCCAGGATGGAAAGAGACCCAGTACTTC
d_call: -; j_call: TRBJ1-2; v_call: TRBV28; clone_size: -; cdr3_aa: CASSPGTPYGYTF; cdr3_nt: TGTGCCAGCAGTCCGGGGACACCGTATGGCTACACCTTC
d_call: TRBD1; j_call: TRBJ1-2; v_call: TRBV11-2; clone_size: -; cdr3_aa: CASSSPGQRYYGYTF; cdr3_nt: TGTGCCAGCAGCTCCCCGGGACAGCGCTACTATGGCTACACCTTC
d_call: TRBD1; j_call: TRBJ2-5; v_call: TRBV9; clone_size: -; cdr3_aa: CASSTDRAFRVETQYF; cdr3_nt: TGTGCCAGCAGCACGGACAGGGCTTTTAGGGTGGAGACCCAGTACTTC
d_call: -; j_call: TRBJ1-5; v_call: TRBV6-5; clone_size: -; cdr3_aa: CASSYVGGQGQPQHF; cdr3_nt: TGTGCCAGCAGTTACGTCGGGGGGCAGGGTCAGCCCCAGCATTTT
d_call: TRBD1; j_call: TRBJ2-1; v_call: TRBV7-2; clone_size: -; cdr3_aa: CASSPRQGRNEQFF; cdr3_nt: TGTGCCAGCAGCCCCAGACAGGGTAGGAATGAGCAGTTCTTC
d_call: TRBD2; j_call: TRBJ2-1; v_call: TRBV27; clone_size: -; cdr3_aa: CASSLKAGGPSEQFF; cdr3_nt: TGTGCCAGCAGTTTAAAAGCGGGAGGGCCGTCGGAGCAGTTCTTC
d_call: -; j_call: TRBJ2-2; v_call: TRBV9; clone_size: -; cdr3_aa: CASSVGGSMAGELFF; cdr3_nt: TGTGCCAGCAGCGTAGGAGGGAGTATGGCCGGGGAGCTGTTTTTT
d_call: TRBD1; j_call: TRBJ2-2; v_call: TRBV5-1; clone_size: -; cdr3_aa: CASSFSGTGSGELFF; cdr3_nt: TGCGCCAGCAGCTTTTCCGGGACAGGGTCCGGGGAGCTGTTTTTT
d_call: -; j_call: TRBJ2-1; v_call: TRBV6-1; clone_size: -; cdr3_aa: CASSEALGGHYNEQFF; cdr3_nt: TGTGCCAGCAGTGAAGCCCTAGGGGGACACTACAATGAGCAGTTCTTC
d_call: -; j_call: TRBJ1-5; v_call: TRBV24-1; clone_size: few; cdr3_aa: CATGGTGNQPQHF; cdr3_nt: TGTGCCACCGGGGGGACGGGGAATCAGCCCCAGCATTTT
d_call: TRBD1; j_call: TRBJ1-5; v_call: TRBV5-8; clone_size: -; cdr3_aa: CASSLVDRVGTQHF; cdr3_nt: TGTGCCAGCAGCTTGGTGGACAGGGTAGGCACCCAGCATTTT
d_call: -; j_call: TRBJ2-5; v_call: TRBV6-6; clone_size: -; cdr3_aa: CASSYGAETQYF; cdr3_nt: TGTGCCAGCAGTTACGGGGCCGAGACCCAGTACTTC
d_call: -; j_call: TRBJ1-2; v_call: TRBV28; clone_size: once; cdr3_aa: CASSLVGGWSYTF; cdr3_nt: TGTGCCAGCAGTTTGGTCGGAGGATGGAGCTACACCTTC
d_call: TRBD1; j_call: TRBJ2-2; v_call: TRBV20-1; clone_size: once; cdr3_aa: CSASMRGQGRAGELFF; cdr3_nt: TGCAGTGCTAGTATGAGGGGACAGGGAAGGGCCGGGGAGCTGTTTTTT
d_call: -; j_call: TRBJ1-2; v_call: TRBV6-5; clone_size: -; cdr3_aa: CASSYSWTVNYGYTF; cdr3_nt: TGTGCCAGCAGTTACTCTTGGACTGTAAACTATGGCTACACCTTC
d_call: TRBD2; j_call: TRBJ2-5; v_call: TRBV7-9; clone_size: -; cdr3_aa: CASSLGLAGEETQYF; cdr3_nt: TGTGCCAGCAGCCTCGGACTAGCGGGAGAGGAGACCCAGTACTTC
d_call: TRBD1; j_call: TRBJ1-5; v_call: TRBV7-8; clone_size: -; cdr3_aa: CASSPDRVIQPQHF; cdr3_nt: TGTGCCAGCAGCCCTGACAGGGTTATTCAGCCCCAGCATTTT
d_call: -; j_call: TRBJ2-6; v_call: TRBV19; clone_size: once; cdr3_aa: CASSISPSSGANVLTF; cdr3_nt: TGTGCCAGTAGTATAAGCCCGAGCTCTGGGGCCAACGTCCTGACTTTC
d_call: TRBD2; j_call: TRBJ2-7; v_call: TRBV6-5; clone_size: -; cdr3_aa: CASRQTSGGPYEQYF; cdr3_nt: TGTGCCAGCCGACAGACTAGCGGGGGCCCCTACGAGCAGTACTTC
d_call: TRBD2; j_call: TRBJ2-7; v_call: TRBV7-9; clone_size: -; cdr3_aa: CASSLGISGGNYEQYF; cdr3_nt: TGTGCCAGCAGCTTAGGGATCAGCGGGGGTAACTACGAGCAGTACTTC
d_call: -; j_call: TRBJ2-3; v_call: TRBV28; clone_size: -; cdr3_aa: CASSLSSYPDTQYF; cdr3_nt: TGTGCCAGCAGTTTATCTAGCTATCCCGATACGCAGTATTTT
d_call: -; j_call: TRBJ1-5; v_call: TRBV19; clone_size: few; cdr3_aa: CASTHARGQLSNQPQHF; cdr3_nt: TGTGCCAGTACCCATGCCAGGGGTCAACTCAGCAATCAGCCCCAGCATTTT
d_call: TRBD1; j_call: TRBJ1-1; v_call: TRBV19; clone_size: -; cdr3_aa: CASSLQGPVYEAFF; cdr3_nt: TGTGCCAGTAGTCTACAGGGGCCGGTCTATGAAGCTTTCTTT
d_call: TRBD2; j_call: TRBJ2-1; v_call: TRBV7-2; clone_size: few; cdr3_aa: CASSVRSGSNYNEQFF; cdr3_nt: TGTGCCAGCAGCGTTCGCAGCGGGAGTAACTACAATGAGCAGTTCTTC
d_call: -; j_call: TRBJ1-5; v_call: TRBV2; clone_size: -; cdr3_aa: CASKGWADNQPQHF; cdr3_nt: TGTGCCAGCAAAGGTTGGGCAGACAATCAGCCCCAGCATTTT
d_call: -; j_call: TRBJ1-2; v_call: TRBV7-2; clone_size: -; cdr3_aa: CASSLVGAANYGYTF; cdr3_nt: TGTGCCAGCAGCTTAGTCGGAGCCGCTAACTATGGCTACACCTTC